This TCR beta chain came from a study of T cell repertoires in cytomegalovirus infection. This clonotype has just a few counts. Its antigen is as yet unknown. One entry per CDR3 protein results from TCRdb running MiXCR on the reads. The table lists approximately 390,000 distinct CDR3 sequences, roughly 36% of them singletons. V shed 5 bases, J shed 4 bases, and the junction held 12 bases outside the gene matches. In germline, CDR1 is SGHAT, CDR2 FQNNGV. CDR3 length: 16 amino acids. The sequence derives from a human donor in good health (CMV status not recorded). Some clones in this sample may be carry-over from other donors' samples. J is TRBJ2-5 and V is TRBV11-2, with 8 bases matching TRBD2. The sample here was cultured PBMCs, taken from culture after CMV antigen stimulation. The CDR3 sequence is CASSPRHGRAGETQYF. CDR3 nucleotides: TGTGCCAGCAGCCCCAGGCACGGGAGGGCCGGAGAGACCCAGTACTTC.